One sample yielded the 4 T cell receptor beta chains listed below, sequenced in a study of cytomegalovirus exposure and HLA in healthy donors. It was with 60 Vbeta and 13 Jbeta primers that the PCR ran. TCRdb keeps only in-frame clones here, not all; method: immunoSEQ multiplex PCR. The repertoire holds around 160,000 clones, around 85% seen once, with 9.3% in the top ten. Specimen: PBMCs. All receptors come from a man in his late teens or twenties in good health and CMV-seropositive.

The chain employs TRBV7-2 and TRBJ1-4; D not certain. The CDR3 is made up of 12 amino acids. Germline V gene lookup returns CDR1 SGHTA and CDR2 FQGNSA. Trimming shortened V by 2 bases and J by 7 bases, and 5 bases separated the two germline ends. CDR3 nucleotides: TGTGCCAGCAGCTTACAAGCTGAAAAACTGTTTTTT. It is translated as CASSLQAEKLFF.

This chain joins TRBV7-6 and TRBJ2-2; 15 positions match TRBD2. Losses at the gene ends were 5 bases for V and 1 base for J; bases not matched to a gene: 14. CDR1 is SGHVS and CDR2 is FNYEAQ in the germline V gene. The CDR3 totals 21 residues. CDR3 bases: TGTGCCAGCAGCCGTAGGGGGGGACTAGCGGGGGGAAAACGGAACACCGGGGAGCTGTTTTTT. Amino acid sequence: CASSRRGGLAGGKRNTGELFF.

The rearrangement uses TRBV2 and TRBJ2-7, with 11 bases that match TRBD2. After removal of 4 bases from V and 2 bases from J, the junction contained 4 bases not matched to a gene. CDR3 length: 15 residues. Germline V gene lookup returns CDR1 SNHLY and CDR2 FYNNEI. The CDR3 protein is CASSGTSGGAYEQYF. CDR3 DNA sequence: TGTGCCAGCAGTGGAACTAGCGGGGGCGCCTACGAGCAGTACTTC.

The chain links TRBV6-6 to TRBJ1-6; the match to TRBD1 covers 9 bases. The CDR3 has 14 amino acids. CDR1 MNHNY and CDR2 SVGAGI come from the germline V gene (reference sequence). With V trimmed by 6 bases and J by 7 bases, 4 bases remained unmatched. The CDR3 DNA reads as TGTGCCAGCAGCCAGACAGGGGGAAATTCACCCCTCCACTTT. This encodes CASSQTGGNSPLHF.